What follows are 22 T cell receptor beta chains derived from one specimen sequenced in a study of T cell repertoires in aging, cancer and after chemotherapy. Rearranged V-D-J TRB sequences were amplified with a mixed TRB-A/B primer pool. TCRdb processed the multiplex PCR reads anew with MiXCR; each CDR3 protein has one entry. The data show around 3,000 distinct CDR3 sequences, 25% to 30% seen once. Peripheral blood genomic DNA, not sorted cells or RNA, was the template. Sequences were obtained from blood. The source of these receptors is a human donor with a solid tumor.

This clonotype ranks as medium-sized. For the CDR3, the DNA is TGTGCCAGCAGCCCCGGTGGCAGGACAGGTGGCTACACCTTC. Translation gives CASSPGGRTGGYTF. The chain carries TRBV27 and TRBJ1-2; 7 bases line up with TRBD1. The germline CDR1 and CDR2 sequences are MNHEY and SMNVEV (reference sequence). This CDR3 is 14 amino acids long. J was trimmed by 7 bases and V by 6 bases; bases with no gene match: 11.

The gene calls are TRBV20-1 and TRBJ2-3; 12 bases match TRBD2. Germline V gene sequence: CDR1 DFQATT, CDR2 SNEGSKA (reference sequence). V trimming: 3 bases; J trimming: 6 bases; junction bases outside the gene matches: 13. The length of the CDR3 is 17 residues. CDR3 nucleotide sequence: TGCAGTGCTAGTGTCCGACTAGCGGGGGATTATTTGGATACGCAGTATTTT. It yields the protein CSASVRLAGDYLDTQYF.

Judged by abundance, this clonotype is medium-sized (0.01 to 0.1%). The V gene is TRBV27, the J gene TRBJ2-4, with a tentative D call TRBD2 (6 bases). The CDR3 extends over 15 amino acids. V was pared by 3 bases and J by 9 bases, with 18 bases between. CDR1 is MNHEY and CDR2 is SMNVEV in the germline V gene (reference sequence). CDR3 sequence: CASSLGQEAGGIQYF. The CDR3 bases are TGTGCCAGCAGTTTGGGTCAGGAGGCCGGGGGCATTCAGTACTTC.

The chain links TRBV7-2 to TRBJ1-2; D is unresolved. Trimming removed 5 bases at V and 2 bases at J, with 3 bases between. The CDR3 length is 11 residues. Per germline, CDR1 SGHTA and CDR2 FQGNSA. As DNA, the CDR3 is TGTGCCAGCAGCCAAAACTATGGCTACACCTTC. It is translated as CASSQNYGYTF.

The chain uses TRBV19 and TRBJ1-1; D remains ambiguous. Germline CDR1 LNHDA, CDR2 SQIVND (reference sequence). V lost 0 bases, J lost 2 bases, and 19 bases lay in between. The CDR3 runs to 18 residues. The CDR3 reads CASSIDLLYMRDNTEAFF. CDR3 in DNA: TGTGCCAGTAGTATAGATCTCTTGTACATGAGGGATAACACTGAAGCTTTCTTT.

Of note for this clonotype: A much larger clone differs by one base, so this may be a read error. The chain is built from TRBV6-2 or TRBV6-3 and TRBJ2-3; weak D call: TRBD2 (6 bases). This CDR3 has 16 residues. The germline CDR1 and CDR2 sequences are MNHEY and SVGEGT. The CDR3 coding sequence is TGTGCCACCAGTGAGTCAATTGGCGGGAACACAGATACGCAGTATTTT. Its translation is CATSESIGGNTDTQYF.

By share, this clonotype ranks as medium-sized. The chain couples TRBV6-5 to TRBJ1-1; D gene unclear. Trimming cost V 5 bases and J 1 base, with 8 bases left between them. In germline, CDR1 is MNHEY, CDR2 SVGAGI. The CDR3 sequence is 13 residues long. The CDR3 sequence: CASSPRTNTEAFF. The DNA for the CDR3 is TGTGCCAGCAGTCCCAGAACGAACACTGAAGCTTTCTTT.

This clonotype is judged medium-sized. The rearrangement links TRBV6-5 to TRBJ2-3; D is perhaps TRBD2 (5 bases). Germline V gene sequence: CDR1 MNHEY, CDR2 SVGAGI. The V end was cut by 6 bases, the J end by 2 bases, with 12 bases between. The CDR3 contains 14 residues. The CDR3 is CASSPPGNTDTQYF. The CDR3 DNA reads TGTGCCAGCAGCCCACCCGGGAACACAGATACGCAGTATTTT.

In its sample, this clonotype ranks as medium-sized. J is TRBJ2-2 and V is TRBV5-4, with TRBD2 matching over 10 bases. CDR3 length: 15 amino acids. The germline V gene has CDR1 SGHNT and CDR2 YYREEE (reference sequence). Trimming at V came to 1 base and at J to 6 bases, leaving 3 bases not matched to a gene. The CDR3 is CASSLRLAGAGELFF. The CDR3 coding sequence is TGTGCCAGCAGCTTGAGGCTAGCGGGAGCCGGGGAGCTGTTTTTT.

Judged by abundance, this clonotype is medium-sized. This sequence joins TRBV6-5 and TRBJ2-7; TRBD1 agrees at 9 bases. In germline, CDR1 is MNHEY, CDR2 SVGAGI. The CDR3 contains 16 residues. V dropped 0 bases and J dropped 4; count of bases not matched to a gene: 7. The CDR3 here is CASSYSEGQGAYEQYF. CDR3 in DNA: TGTGCCAGCAGTTACTCTGAGGGACAGGGAGCGTACGAGCAGTACTTC.

By proportion, this clonotype is medium-sized. The chain links TRBV19 to TRBJ2-7; no clear D gene. Trimming removed 2 bases from V and 5 bases from J, with 13 bases in between. The CDR3 runs to 14 residues. In germline, CDR1 is LNHDA, CDR2 SQIVND (reference sequence). DNA of the CDR3: TGTGCCAGTAGTATACCGGGCCCCCTTCACGAGCAGTACTTC. This codes for CASSIPGPLHEQYF. Supplemented by reference TRBV19 and TRBJ2-7, the full variable domain reads DGGITQSPKYLFRKEGQNVTLSCEQNLNHDAMYWYRQDPGQGLRLIYYSQIVNDFQKGDIAEGYSVSREKKESFPLTVTSAQKNPTAFYLCASSIPGPLHEQYFGPGTRLTVT.

This clonotype is judged medium-sized. The chain uses TRBV19 and TRBJ1-1, with a weak D call TRBD1 (6 bases). In germline, CDR1 is LNHDA, CDR2 SQIVND (reference sequence). V was clipped by 5 bases and J by 0 bases, with 13 bases between them. CDR3 length: 15 amino acids. The CDR3, as DNA: TGTGCCAGTAGTCCAGGACAGCGAATGAACACTGAAGCTTTCTTT. This sequence encodes CASSPGQRMNTEAFF.

The V gene is TRBV24-1, the J gene TRBJ2-1; 16 bases fit TRBD2. CDR1 KGHDR and CDR2 SFDVKD come from the germline V gene. CDR3 length equals 17 residues. Trimming at V came to 3 bases and at J to 6 bases, leaving 4 bases not matched to a gene. The DNA of the CDR3 is TGTGCCACCAGTGATCCCGGGACTAGCGGGAGGGCCAATGAGCAGTTCTTC. It specifies CATSDPGTSGRANEQFF.

By sample share, this clonotype is large. V is TRBV29-1 and J is TRBJ2-3; 8 nucleotides match TRBD2. This CDR3 has 14 amino acids. The ends lost 3 bases at V and 0 bases at J; junction bases unmatched: 2. The germline V gene encodes CDR1 SQVTM and CDR2 ANQGSEA. CDR3 DNA: TGCAGCGTTGATACTAGCGGTAGCACAGATACGCAGTATTTT. Encoded protein: CSVDTSGSTDTQYF.

By sample share, this clonotype is medium-sized. The rearrangement joins TRBV12-3 or TRBV12-4 to TRBJ1-2, with D perhaps matching TRBD1 (6 bases). CDR3 length: 12 residues. The ends were cut back, 6 bases at V and 7 bases at J, with 12 bases in the middle. The DNA for the CDR3 is TGTGCCAGCAGACTAGAGGGGGGTGGCTACACCTTC. It codes for CASRLEGGGYTF.

Sample share makes this clonotype medium-sized. This rearrangement joins TRBV6-5 to TRBJ2-7; 9 nucleotides match TRBD2. Germline loops: CDR1 MNHEY, CDR2 SVGAGI. The junction had 8 bases not matched to a gene; V was cut back by 6 bases and J by 2 bases. The CDR3 contains 15 residues. The CDR3 sequence: CASRPPGLAAYEQYF. The CDR3 DNA sequence: TGTGCCAGCAGACCCCCGGGACTAGCAGCCTACGAGCAGTACTTC.

This clonotype was observed a few times. The chain carries TRBV6-6 and TRBJ1-1; D may be TRBD1 (5 bases). The V gene lost 5 bases and the J gene lost 1 base, with 11 bases spanning the gap. In germline, CDR1 is MNHNY, CDR2 SVGAGI (reference sequence). The CDR3 has 14 residues. CDR3 amino acids: CASSTPGQNTEAFF. CDR3 DNA: TGTGCCAGCAGTACCCCCGGACAGAACACTGAAGCTTTCTTT.

The chain carries TRBV14 and TRBJ1-4; TRBD1 is a possible D gene (6 bases). Per the germline V gene, CDR1 is SGHDN and CDR2 is FVKESK. Trimming took 5 bases from V and 4 from J, leaving 20 bases between them. This CDR3 spans 17 amino acids. CDR3 sequence reads: CASSGGGGPPFNEKLFF. The DNA of the CDR3 is TGTGCCAGCAGCGGCGGGGGGGGCCCCCCCTTTAATGAAAAACTGTTTTTT.

Only a few counts were recorded for this clonotype. The chain is built from TRBV18 and TRBJ2-7, with 7 bases identical to TRBD1. Germline V lookup: CDR1 KGHSH, CDR2 LQKENI. V lost 10 bases to trimming and J lost 3 bases; unmatched junction nucleotides: 18. The CDR3 is made up of 16 amino acids. The CDR3 bases are TGTGCCATCGCGAGCGAATCCGGGACAGTCGTCTACGAGCAGTACTTC. This gives the protein CAIASESGTVVYEQYF.

This clonotype is classed as medium-sized. This chain joins TRBV6-6 and TRBJ2-7; D not resolved. The CDR3 covers 15 residues. Germline V CDR1 and CDR2: MNHNY, SVGAGI (reference sequence). V gave up 8 bases and J gave up 0 bases, with 17 bases separating them. The CDR3 loop reads CASFVGAASSYEQYF. The CDR3 DNA follows: TGTGCCAGCTTTGTGGGCGCGGCTAGCTCCTACGAGCAGTACTTC.

By share, this clonotype ranks as medium-sized. This rearrangement joins TRBV6-5 to TRBJ2-7, with D uncertain. The V gene lost 4 bases and the J gene lost 7 bases, with 14 bases spanning the gap. Germline assignment: CDR1 MNHEY and CDR2 SVGAGI. This CDR3 is built from 13 residues. CDR3 DNA sequence: TGTGCCAGCAGTTCCACGTTCGGAGAAGAGCAGTACTTC. Protein: CASSSTFGEEQYF.

This clonotype is judged medium-sized. The genes are TRBV5-6 and TRBJ2-2; D is possibly TRBD1 or TRBD2 (5 bases each). Germline V CDR1 and CDR2: SGHDT, YYEEEE. The CDR3 contains 16 residues. V lost 1 base to trimming and J lost 4 bases, with 14 bases between them. The CDR3 region has the DNA TGTGCCAGCAGCTTGATACGGGACCCGTTCACCGGGGAGCTGTTTTTT. This codes for CASSLIRDPFTGELFF.